Following are 26 T cell receptor beta chains from one sample sequenced in a study of graft-versus-host responses after intestinal transplantation. Their antigens remain unidentified. Only in-frame clones appear in the TCRdb table, and some are missing; sequencing was by immunoSEQ multiplex PCR. The repertoire holds some 120,000 clones, about nine tenths seen once, with roughly 0.2% in the top ten. Sequencing used unstimulated CD4+ T cells sorted from spleen or lymph node cells, obtained before intestinal transplant. The receptors here all came from a human donor who received an intestinal transplant.

The chain links TRBV5-1 to TRBJ2-1, with TRBD2 matching 7 bases. J was trimmed by 8 bases and V by 3 bases; bases with no gene match: 17. Per the germline V gene, CDR1 is SGHRS and CDR2 is YFSETQ. The CDR3 extends over 17 amino acids. The CDR3 loop is CASSSYGIAGSFDEQFF. CDR3 sequence (DNA): TGCGCCAGCAGCTCCTACGGGATAGCGGGCTCCTTTGATGAGCAGTTCTTC.

The genes are TRBV28 and TRBJ1-2, with TRBD1 matching over 8 bases. This CDR3 comprises 17 residues. V shed 6 bases, J shed 6 bases, and the junction held 18 bases outside the gene matches. Germline loops: CDR1 MDHEN, CDR2 SYDVKM. This chain's CDR3 is CASSSWASGQGTNGYTF. The DNA of the CDR3 is TGTGCCAGCAGCTCCTGGGCATCTGGACAGGGCACTAATGGCTACACCTTC.

J is TRBJ2-1 and V is TRBV7-6; 9 bases are a match to TRBD1. Germline lookup yields CDR1 SGHVS and CDR2 FNYEAQ. With V trimmed by 5 bases and J by 10 bases, 12 bases remained unmatched. The CDR3 is made up of 15 amino acids. This CDR3 is CASSVGQGAKWEQFF. The CDR3 DNA follows: TGTGCCAGCAGCGTGGGACAGGGAGCAAAATGGGAGCAGTTCTTC.

The chain is built from TRBV7-6 and TRBJ1-5; 9 bases line up with TRBD1. V was pared by 2 bases and J by 7 bases, with 18 bases of the junction left unmatched. Germline V gene sequence: CDR1 SGHVS, CDR2 FNYEAQ. This CDR3 is 19 amino acids long. The CDR3 loop reads CASSLLPTQGQGWDQPQHF. DNA for the CDR3: TGTGCCAGCAGCTTATTACCGACCCAGGGACAGGGTTGGGACCAGCCCCAGCATTTT.

The CDR3 DNA sequence: TGTGCCAGCAGCTCAGGACTAGCGGGGGCGCCGGGGTACTTC. Protein: CASSSGLAGAPGYF. This chain links TRBV7-2 with TRBJ2-7; 13 nucleotides agree with TRBD2. This CDR3 has 14 amino acids. The trim removed 4 bases at V and 12 bases at J, leaving 9 bases unmatched. Germline V CDR1 and CDR2: SGHTA, FQGNSA. Filled out from reference TRBV7-2 and TRBJ2-7, the complete variable domain reads GAGVSQSPSNKVTEKGKDVELRCDPISGHTALYWYRQSLGQGLEFLIYFQGNSAPDKSGLPSDRFSAERTGGSVSTLTIQRTQQEDSAVYLCASSSGLAGAPGYFGPGTRLTVT.

The DNA for the CDR3 is TGCAGCGTTCGGGACAGGTTTTTGAACACCGGGGAGCTGTTTTTT. As protein: CSVRDRFLNTGELFF. V and J are TRBV29-1 and TRBJ2-2; 8 bases line up with TRBD1. The J segment lost 1 base and the V segment lost 5 bases, leaving 6 bases of the junction unmatched. Germline lookup yields CDR1 SQVTM and CDR2 ANQGSEA. The CDR3 runs 15 residues.

This chain uses TRBV9 with TRBJ2-7; TRBD2 might be the D (5 bases). This CDR3 comprises 15 residues. V dropped 0 bases and J dropped 5 bases, with 15 bases sitting between them. The germline V gene has CDR1 SGDLS and CDR2 YYNGEE. The chain's CDR3 is CASSVASWGSDEQYF. CDR3 DNA: TGTGCCAGCAGCGTAGCTAGCTGGGGTTCTGACGAGCAGTACTTC.

This chain connects TRBV6-5 to TRBJ1-6, with D uncertain. The CDR3 is 12 amino acids. Germline loops: CDR1 MNHEY, CDR2 SVGAGI. The germline V and J ends were trimmed by 5 bases and 10 bases, with 9 bases remaining between them. In DNA form, the CDR3 reads TGTGCCAGCAGTATCCCTGAGTCACCCCTCCACTTT. This translates into CASSIPESPLHF.

The chain couples TRBV28 to TRBJ1-5; 9 bases agree with TRBD1. The germline CDR1 and CDR2 sequences are MDHEN and SYDVKM. V dropped 6 bases and J dropped 0; count of bases not matched to a gene: 3. The CDR3 spans 15 residues. The CDR3 here is CASRGQGHSNQPQHF. The CDR3 nucleotides are TGTGCCAGCAGGGGACAGGGCCATAGCAATCAGCCCCAGCATTTT.

This chain links TRBV9 with TRBJ1-2, with a tentative D call TRBD1 (5 bases). The CDR3 loop spans 14 amino acids. V lost 0 bases and J 2 bases, leaving 8 bases between the germline ends. Germline V lookup: CDR1 SGDLS, CDR2 YYNGEE. The CDR3 region is CASSVGRGNYGYTF. The CDR3 DNA follows: TGTGCCAGCAGCGTAGGTCGGGGGAACTATGGCTACACCTTC. The whole variable domain, remainder taken from reference TRBV9 and TRBJ1-2, is DSGVTQTPKHLITATGQRVTLRCSPRSGDLSVYWYQQSLDQGLQFLIQYYNGEERAKGNILERFSAQQFPDLHSELNLSSLELGDSALYFCASSVGRGNYGYTFGSGTRLTVV.

This clone was recorded a few times. The rearrangement joins TRBV19 to TRBJ1-5; 7 nucleotides align to TRBD1. The V segment lost 4 bases and the J segment 0 bases; nucleotides outside the gene matches: 9. In germline, CDR1 is LNHDA, CDR2 SQIVND (reference sequence). CDR3 length: 17 amino acids. The CDR3 sequence: CASSTLWTGYSNQPQHF. The CDR3 region has the DNA TGTGCCAGTAGTACCTTATGGACAGGCTATAGCAATCAGCCCCAGCATTTT.

This chain uses TRBV18 with TRBJ2-5; 8 bases line up with TRBD2. Germline CDR1 reads KGHSH; CDR2 reads LQKENI. After removal of 4 bases from V and 2 bases from J, the junction contained 6 bases not matched to a gene. This CDR3 is built from 15 residues. CDR3 sequence (DNA): TGTGCCAGCTCACGACTTCCTAGCGGGCAAGAGACCCAGTACTTC. This sequence encodes CASSRLPSGQETQYF.

The V gene is TRBV5-1, the J gene TRBJ2-4; 9 bases are shared with TRBD2. The germline gives CDR1 SGHRS, CDR2 YFSETQ. J gave up 5 bases and V 2 bases, and 5 bases lay outside the gene matches. There are 15 residues in the CDR3. CDR3 nucleotide sequence: TGCGCCAGCAGCTTACTGACTAGCGGTCAAAACATTCAGTACTTC. Translation gives CASSLLTSGQNIQYF.

The V gene is TRBV5-1, the J gene TRBJ2-6, with 7 positions matching TRBD2. The V segment lost 0 bases and the J segment 2 bases; nucleotides outside the gene matches: 2. The V gene's germline CDR1 is SGHRS and CDR2 YFSETQ. This CDR3 has 16 amino acids. The CDR3 DNA reads TGCGCCAGCAGCTTGGCCGGGGGGACTGGGGCCAACGTCCTGACTTTC. Translation: CASSLAGGTGANVLTF.

This clone was detected a few times. J is TRBJ2-7 and V is TRBV6-5, with TRBD1 identical over 8 bases. CDR1 and CDR2 from the germline V gene are MNHEY and SVGAGI. This CDR3 has 13 amino acids. The trim removed 7 bases at V and 2 bases at J, leaving 4 bases unmatched. CDR3 protein: CASTQQGAYEQYF. CDR3 DNA: TGTGCCAGCACCCAACAGGGGGCCTACGAGCAGTACTTC.

J is TRBJ2-5 and V is TRBV28, with D maybe TRBD2 (6 bases). Germline CDR1 reads MDHEN; CDR2 reads SYDVKM. Trimming cost V 2 bases and J 2 bases, with 9 bases left between them. The CDR3 has 14 amino acids. The CDR3 here is CASSLAGIQETQYF. As DNA, the CDR3 is TGTGCCAGCAGTTTAGCGGGGATACAAGAGACCCAGTACTTC.

The genes are TRBV11-2 and TRBJ1-5; 7 positions match TRBD1. This CDR3 comprises 14 residues. The V segment lost 2 bases and the J segment 4 bases; nucleotides outside the gene matches: 2. Germline CDR1 reads SGHAT; CDR2 reads FQNNGV. The CDR3 loop reads CASSLRDRNQPQHF. The CDR3 DNA reads as TGTGCCAGCAGCTTACGGGACAGAAATCAGCCCCAGCATTTT.

The rearrangement joins TRBV28 to TRBJ2-7, with TRBD1 matching 10 bases. The germline gives CDR1 MDHEN, CDR2 SYDVKM. The V and J ends lost 5 bases and 0 bases, in that order; junction bases with no gene match: 7. The CDR3 extends over 16 amino acids. This CDR3 is CASSLSGTGVSYEQYF. The CDR3, as DNA: TGTGCCAGCAGTCTATCCGGGACAGGGGTCTCCTACGAGCAGTACTTC.

The sample holds one count of this clone. V and J are TRBV27 and TRBJ2-7; weak D call: TRBD1 (8 bases). V dropped 4 bases and J dropped 3 bases, with 19 bases sitting between them. In germline, CDR1 is MNHEY, CDR2 SMNVEV (reference sequence). The CDR3 is 16 residues long. CDR3 protein: CASSSREAGGLYEQYF. CDR3 coding DNA: TGTGCCAGCAGTTCCCGGGAGGCAGGGGGCCTCTACGAGCAGTACTTC.

DNA of the CDR3: TGCGCCAGTAAACGACAGGGGAGGCCAGCCCCGAACACTGAAGCTTTCTTT. Translating gives CASKRQGRPAPNTEAFF. The chain has TRBV5-1 and TRBJ1-1; TRBD1 matches 8 bases. The CDR3 totals 17 residues. The ends lost 8 bases at V and 1 base at J; junction bases unmatched: 16. Germline V gene data show CDR1 as SGHRS and CDR2 as YFSETQ. The whole variable domain, filled in from reference TRBV5-1 and TRBJ1-1, reads KAGVTQTPRYLIKTRGQQVTLSCSPISGHRSVSWYQQTPGQGLQFLFEYFSETQRNKGNFPGRFSGRQFSNSRSEMNVSTLELGDSALYLCASKRQGRPAPNTEAFFGQGTRLTVV.

The V gene is TRBV5-1, the J gene TRBJ2-7, with D maybe TRBD2 (6 bases). With 4 bases removed from V and 1 base from J, the gap between germline ends came to 12 bases. CDR1 is SGHRS, CDR2 YFSETQ, per germline. The CDR3 spans 14 residues. CDR3 amino acids: CASSRVLASYEQYF. The CDR3 bases are TGCGCCAGCAGCAGAGTACTAGCATCCTACGAGCAGTACTTC.

The gene calls are TRBV7-2 and TRBJ2-7; 7 nucleotides align to TRBD1. The CDR3 extends over 14 amino acids. Germline V gives CDR1 SGHTA, CDR2 FQGNSA. Trimming cost V 5 bases and J 5 bases; bases outside gene matches: 9. The CDR3 region has the DNA TGTGCCAGCAGCCTCTATAGGGACAGCCACGAGCAGTACTTC. As protein: CASSLYRDSHEQYF.

This sequence joins TRBV5-4 and TRBJ2-6, with a tentative D call TRBD1 (5 bases). The germline V gene encodes CDR1 SGHNT and CDR2 YYREEE (reference sequence). CDR3 length equals 15 residues. Trimming took off 2 bases at V and 2 bases at J, with 8 bases between the two ends. The CDR3 nucleotides are TGTGCCAGCAGCTTTCAACAGGCTGGGGCCAACGTCCTGACTTTC. This encodes CASSFQQAGANVLTF.

The V call is TRBV5-1, the J call TRBJ1-1, with a tentative D call TRBD1 (5 bases). CDR3 length: 13 residues. The ends were cut back, 4 bases at V and 4 bases at J, with 11 bases in the middle. Germline assignment: CDR1 SGHRS and CDR2 YFSETQ. CDR3 region: CASSPGVFTEAFF. CDR3 DNA sequence: TGCGCCAGCAGCCCGGGGGTTTTCACTGAAGCTTTCTTT. Full variable domain (missing parts from reference TRBV5-1 and TRBJ1-1): KAGVTQTPRYLIKTRGQQVTLSCSPISGHRSVSWYQQTPGQGLQFLFEYFSETQRNKGNFPGRFSGRQFSNSRSEMNVSTLELGDSALYLCASSPGVFTEAFFGQGTRLTVV.

This clone was counted a single time. This rearrangement joins TRBV5-6 to TRBJ2-3, with 9 bases lining up with TRBD2. CDR3 length: 18 residues. The J segment lost 0 bases and the V segment lost 4 bases, leaving 12 bases of the junction unmatched. CDR1 SGHDT and CDR2 YYEEEE come from the germline V gene. Here the CDR3 DNA reads TGTGCCAGCAGCCCCGGATTTGAGCGGGGGGTTAGCACAGATACGCAGTATTTT. This codes for CASSPGFERGVSTDTQYF. Using reference TRBV5-6 and TRBJ2-3 for the parts outside the CDR3, the full variable domain is DAGVTQSPTHLIKTRGQQVTLRCSPKSGHDTVSWYQQALGQGPQFIFQYYEEEERQRGNFPDRFSGHQFPNYSSELNVNALLLGDSALYLCASSPGFERGVSTDTQYFGPGTRLTVL.

The rearrangement joins TRBV5-1 to TRBJ1-1; TRBD1 aligns across 8 bases. J gave up 5 bases and V 1 base, and 13 bases lay outside the gene matches. Germline V gives CDR1 SGHRS, CDR2 YFSETQ. CDR3 length equals 17 residues. The CDR3 DNA sequence: TGCGCCAGCAGCTTGAGCCAGGGGGCATCATTGGGAACTGAAGCTTTCTTT. It encodes CASSLSQGASLGTEAFF.